Presented here are 6 T cell receptor beta chains from one specimen sequenced in a study of vaccination effects on CD4 cells after COVID-19. TCRdb's copy holds only in-frame clones and misses some; the assay was immunoSEQ multiplex PCR. The sample carries approximately 26,000 clones, approximately 79% recorded once. Using viral peptide pools, the ViraFEST assay grew out antigen-specific CD4+ T cells prior to sequencing. Scientists isolated CD4+ T cells after a roughly nine-day culture period ended. Two-dose BNT162b2 or mRNA-1273 vaccination was given to participants. These receptors are not linked to any known antigen. The source material was CD4+ T cells from PBMCs cultured with SARS-CoV-2 spike peptides, sampled after COVID-19 vaccination. Receptors were obtained from a human donor who received a COVID-19 vaccine. Some clones in this sample may be carry-over from other donors' samples.

The chain employs TRBV10-3 and TRBJ1-1; weak D call: TRBD1 (5 bases). Germline assignment: CDR1 ENHRY and CDR2 SYGVKD. The CDR3 is 13 residues long. V gave up 4 bases and J gave up 1 base, with 7 bases separating them. CDR3 bases: TGTGCCATCAGTGGAGGGGAGAACACTGAAGCTTTCTTT. Translation: CAISGGENTEAFF.

This clone was observed a single time. The chain recombines TRBV5-1 with TRBJ1-4; D possibly corresponds to TRBD1 (5 bases). Germline lookup yields CDR1 SGHRS and CDR2 YFSETQ. The ends were cut back, 7 bases at V and 1 base at J, with 11 bases in the middle. The CDR3 has 14 residues. In nucleotides, the CDR3 is TGCGCCAGCGGAATGCAGGGAACTAATGAAAAACTGTTTTTT. Amino acid sequence: CASGMQGTNEKLFF.

This sequence joins TRBV7-2 and TRBJ2-3, with D perhaps TRBD1 or TRBD2 (5 bases each). The V end lost 5 bases, the J end lost 3 bases, and 18 bases lay between the germline ends. This CDR3 comprises 16 residues. Per germline, CDR1 SGHTA and CDR2 FQGNSA. This CDR3 reads CASSLMYGGRTDTQYF. The CDR3 coding sequence is TGTGCCAGCAGCCTTATGTATGGGGGTAGGACAGATACGCAGTATTTT. The full variable domain, completed using reference TRBV7-2 and TRBJ2-3, is GAGVSQSPSNKVTEKGKDVELRCDPISGHTALYWYRQSLGQGLEFLIYFQGNSAPDKSGLPSDRFSAERTGGSVSTLTIQRTQQEDSAVYLCASSLMYGGRTDTQYFGPGTRLTVL.

The rearrangement links TRBV10-1 to TRBJ1-2, with unresolved D. V was shortened by 2 bases and J by 8 bases, with 12 bases between the two germline ends. Per germline, CDR1 WNHNN and CDR2 SYGVQD (reference sequence). The CDR3 sequence is 13 residues long. CDR3 sequence reads: CASSEQVAGGYTF. CDR3 bases: TGCGCCAGCAGTGAGCAGGTGGCCGGGGGCTACACCTTC.

This clone has only one observation. The chain has TRBV20-1 and TRBJ2-3; TRBD2 aligns across 10 bases. With 3 bases clipped from V and 3 bases from J, the junction kept 6 bases outside the gene matches. CDR1 and CDR2 from the germline V gene are DFQATT and SNEGSKA (reference sequence). This CDR3 is built from 15 residues. The CDR3 reads CSASDSGGLTDTQYF. CDR3 nucleotides: TGCAGTGCTAGTGATAGCGGGGGGTTGACAGATACGCAGTATTTT.

This clone was counted only a few times. The chain carries TRBV18 and TRBJ1-6; D not certain. This CDR3 comprises 13 residues. Germline CDR1 and CDR2: KGHSH and LQKENI. V shed 2 bases and J shed 8 bases, with 7 bases lying between them. The CDR3 sequence: CASSPDRHSPLHF. DNA of the CDR3: TGTGCCAGCTCACCAGACCGACATTCACCCCTCCACTTT.